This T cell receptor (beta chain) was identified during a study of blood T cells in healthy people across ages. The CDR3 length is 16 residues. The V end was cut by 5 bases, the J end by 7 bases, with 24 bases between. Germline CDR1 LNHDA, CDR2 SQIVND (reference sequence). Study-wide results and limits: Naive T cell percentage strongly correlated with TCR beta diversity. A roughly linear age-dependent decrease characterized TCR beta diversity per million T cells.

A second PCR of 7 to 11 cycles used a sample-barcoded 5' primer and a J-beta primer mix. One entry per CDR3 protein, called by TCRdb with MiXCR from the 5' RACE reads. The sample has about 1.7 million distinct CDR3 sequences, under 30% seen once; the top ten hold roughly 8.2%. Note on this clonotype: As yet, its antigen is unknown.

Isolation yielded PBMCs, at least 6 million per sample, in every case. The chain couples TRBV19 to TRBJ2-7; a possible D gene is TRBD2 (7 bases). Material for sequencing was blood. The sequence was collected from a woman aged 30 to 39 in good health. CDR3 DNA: TGTGCCAGTAGTTCTCCTACCAGGGGAGGGCCTATGGAGCAGTACTTC. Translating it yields CASSSPTRGGPMEQYF. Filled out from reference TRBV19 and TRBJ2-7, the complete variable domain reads DGGITQSPKYLFRKEGQNVTLSCEQNLNHDAMYWYRQDPGQGLRLIYYSQIVNDFQKGDIAEGYSVSREKKESFPLTVTSAQKNPTAFYLCASSSPTRGGPMEQYFGPGTRLTVT.